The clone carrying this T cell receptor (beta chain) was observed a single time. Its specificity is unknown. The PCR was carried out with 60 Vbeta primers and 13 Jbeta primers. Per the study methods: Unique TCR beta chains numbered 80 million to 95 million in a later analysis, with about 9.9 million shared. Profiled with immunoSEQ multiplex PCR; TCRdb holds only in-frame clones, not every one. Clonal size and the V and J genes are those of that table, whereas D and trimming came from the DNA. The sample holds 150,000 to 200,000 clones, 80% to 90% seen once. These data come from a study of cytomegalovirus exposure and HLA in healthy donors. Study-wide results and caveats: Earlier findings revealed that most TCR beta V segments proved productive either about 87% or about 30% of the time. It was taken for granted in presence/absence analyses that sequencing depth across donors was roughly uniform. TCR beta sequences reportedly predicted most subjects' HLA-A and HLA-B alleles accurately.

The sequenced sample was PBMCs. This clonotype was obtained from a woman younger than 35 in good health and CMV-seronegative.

CDR3 region: CASSQDGRDTQYF. As DNA, the CDR3 is TGTGCCAGCAGCCAAGATGGGAGGGATACGCAGTATTTT. The V and J genes are TRBV4-2 and TRBJ2-3; a weak D match, TRBD2 (6 bases). The CDR3 loop spans 13 amino acids. The ends were cut back, 0 bases at V and 6 bases at J, with 7 bases in the middle. Germline lookup yields CDR1 LGHNA and CDR2 YNFKEQ.